This T cell receptor (beta chain) was recovered during a study of T cell responses to AZD1222 COVID-19 vaccine. Germline CDR1 SGHVS, CDR2 FNYEAQ. This CDR3 has 16 residues. V shed 5 bases and J 3 bases; nucleotides not matched to a gene: 10. This table comes from immunoSEQ multiplex PCR, and its TCRdb copy is limited to in-frame clones, with some not included. The table lists roughly 100,000 clones, around nine tenths of them singletons, with 3% to 4% in the top ten. The TCR comes from an adult who received the MenACWY meningococcal vaccine as a control. The sample consisted of peripheral blood, taken 28 days after the second dose of the MenACWY control vaccine. This chain uses TRBV7-6 with TRBJ2-3; TRBD1 agrees at 8 bases. This chain's CDR3 is CASSSGQGRGTDTQYF. CDR3 sequence (DNA): TGTGCCAGCAGCAGCGGACAGGGCAGGGGGACAGATACGCAGTATTTT. Drawing the rest from reference TRBV7-6 and TRBJ2-3, the complete variable domain is GAGVSQSPRYKVTKRGQDVALRCDPISGHVSLYWYRQALGQGPEFLTYFNYEAQQDKSGLPNDRFSAERPEGSISTLTIQRTEQRDSAMYRCASSSGQGRGTDTQYFGPGTRLTVL.